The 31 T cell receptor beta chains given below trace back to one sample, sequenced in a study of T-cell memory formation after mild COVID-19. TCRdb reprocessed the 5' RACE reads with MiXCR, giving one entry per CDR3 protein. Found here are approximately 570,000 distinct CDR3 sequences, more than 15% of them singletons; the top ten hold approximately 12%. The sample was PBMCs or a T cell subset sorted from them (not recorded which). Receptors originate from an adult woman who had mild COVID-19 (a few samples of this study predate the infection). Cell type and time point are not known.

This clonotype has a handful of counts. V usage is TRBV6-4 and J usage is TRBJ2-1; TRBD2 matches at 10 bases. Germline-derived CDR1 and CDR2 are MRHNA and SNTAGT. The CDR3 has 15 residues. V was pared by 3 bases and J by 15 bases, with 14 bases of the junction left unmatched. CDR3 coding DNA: TGTGCCAGCAGTGATTCTTTGGCTAGCGGGAGAAGGCTGTTCTTC. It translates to CASSDSLASGRRLFF.

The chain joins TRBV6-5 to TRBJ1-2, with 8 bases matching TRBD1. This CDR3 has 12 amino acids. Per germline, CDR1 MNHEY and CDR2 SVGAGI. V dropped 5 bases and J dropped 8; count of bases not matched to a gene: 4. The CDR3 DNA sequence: TGTGCCAGCAGTAATGACAGGGGCGGCTACACCTTC. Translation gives CASSNDRGGYTF.

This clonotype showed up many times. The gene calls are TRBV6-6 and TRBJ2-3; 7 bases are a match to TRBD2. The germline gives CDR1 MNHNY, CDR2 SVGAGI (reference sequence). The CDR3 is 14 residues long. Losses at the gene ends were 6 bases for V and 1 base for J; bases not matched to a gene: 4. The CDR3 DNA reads TGTGCCAGCAGCCTCCTAGCGGGCACAGATACGCAGTATTTT. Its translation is CASSLLAGTDTQYF.

This CDR3 reads CASSLVAGGVDNEQFF. CDR3 bases: TGTGCCAGCAGCCTGGTGGCGGGAGGAGTAGACAATGAGCAGTTCTTC. J is TRBJ2-1 and V is TRBV5-4; 8 bases line up with TRBD2. V lost 4 bases to trimming and J lost 5 bases; unmatched junction nucleotides: 11. The CDR3 runs to 16 residues. Germline values: CDR1 SGHNT, CDR2 YYREEE (reference sequence).

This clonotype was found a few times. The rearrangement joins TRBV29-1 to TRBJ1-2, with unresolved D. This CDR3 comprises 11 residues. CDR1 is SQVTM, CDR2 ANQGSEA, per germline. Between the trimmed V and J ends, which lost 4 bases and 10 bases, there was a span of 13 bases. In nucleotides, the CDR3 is TGCAGCGTTGTTGATCCCCCCGTCTACACCTTC. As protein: CSVVDPPVYTF.

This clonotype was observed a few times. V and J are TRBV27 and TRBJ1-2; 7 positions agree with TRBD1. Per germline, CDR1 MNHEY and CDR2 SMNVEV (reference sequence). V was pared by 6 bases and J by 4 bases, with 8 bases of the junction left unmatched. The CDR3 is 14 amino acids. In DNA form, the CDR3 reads TGTGCCAGCAGAGGAGCCGGGACAGTCTATGGCTACACCTTC. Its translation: CASRGAGTVYGYTF.

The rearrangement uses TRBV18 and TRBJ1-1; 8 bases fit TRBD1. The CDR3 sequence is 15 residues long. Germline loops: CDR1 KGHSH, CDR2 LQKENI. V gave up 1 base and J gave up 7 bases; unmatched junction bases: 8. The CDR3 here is CASSPRQGASYEAFF. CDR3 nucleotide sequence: TGTGCCAGCTCACCACGGCAGGGGGCCTCGTATGAAGCTTTCTTT.

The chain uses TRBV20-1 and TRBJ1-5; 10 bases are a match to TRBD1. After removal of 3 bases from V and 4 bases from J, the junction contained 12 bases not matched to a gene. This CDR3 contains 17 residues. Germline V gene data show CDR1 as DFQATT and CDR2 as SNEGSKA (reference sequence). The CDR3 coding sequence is TGCAGTGCTAGTCGGGACAGGGGAAAGTCCTTGAATCAGCCCCAGCATTTT. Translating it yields CSASRDRGKSLNQPQHF.

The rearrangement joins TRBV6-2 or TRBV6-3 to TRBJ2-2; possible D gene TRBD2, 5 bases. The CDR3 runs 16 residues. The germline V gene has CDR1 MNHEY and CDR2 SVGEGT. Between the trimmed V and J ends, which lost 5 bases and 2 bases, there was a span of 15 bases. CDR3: CASSEGSGLNTGELFF. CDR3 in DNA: TGTGCCAGCAGTGAGGGAAGTGGTCTTAACACCGGGGAGCTGTTTTTT.

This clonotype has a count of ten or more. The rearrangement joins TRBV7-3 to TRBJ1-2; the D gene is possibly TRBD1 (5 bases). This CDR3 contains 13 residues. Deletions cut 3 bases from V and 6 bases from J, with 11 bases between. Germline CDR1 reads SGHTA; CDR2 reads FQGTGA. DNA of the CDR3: TGTGCCAGCAGCTTCGGCGGGGGGAATGGCTACACCTTC. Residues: CASSFGGGNGYTF.

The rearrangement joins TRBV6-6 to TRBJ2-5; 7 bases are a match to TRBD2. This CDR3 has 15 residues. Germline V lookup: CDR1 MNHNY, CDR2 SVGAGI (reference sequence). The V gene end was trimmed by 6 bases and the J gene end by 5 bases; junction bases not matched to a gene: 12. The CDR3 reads CASRDLPTSRETQYF. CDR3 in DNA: TGTGCCAGCAGGGACCTGCCGACTAGCCGGGAGACCCAGTACTTC.

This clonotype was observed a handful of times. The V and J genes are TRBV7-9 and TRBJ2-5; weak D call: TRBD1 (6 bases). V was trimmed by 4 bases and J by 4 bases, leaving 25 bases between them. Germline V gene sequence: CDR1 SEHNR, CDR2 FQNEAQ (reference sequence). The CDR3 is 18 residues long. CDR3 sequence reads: CASSYKKTLTTGVETQYF. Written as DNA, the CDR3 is TGTGCCAGCAGCTATAAGAAAACTTTGACGACAGGTGTAGAGACCCAGTACTTC.

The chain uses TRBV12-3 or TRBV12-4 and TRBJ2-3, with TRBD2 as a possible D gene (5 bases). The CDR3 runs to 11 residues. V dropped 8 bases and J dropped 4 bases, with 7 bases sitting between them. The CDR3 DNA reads TGTGCCAGCGTGGAGGCAGATACGCAGTATTTT. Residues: CASVEADTQYF.

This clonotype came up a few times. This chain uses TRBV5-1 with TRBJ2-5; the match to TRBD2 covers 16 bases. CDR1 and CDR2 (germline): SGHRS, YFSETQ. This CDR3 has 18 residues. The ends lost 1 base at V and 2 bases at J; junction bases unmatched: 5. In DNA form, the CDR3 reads TGCGCCAGCAGCTTGACCGGGACTAGCGGGGGGGGACAAGAGACCCAGTACTTC. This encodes CASSLTGTSGGGQETQYF.

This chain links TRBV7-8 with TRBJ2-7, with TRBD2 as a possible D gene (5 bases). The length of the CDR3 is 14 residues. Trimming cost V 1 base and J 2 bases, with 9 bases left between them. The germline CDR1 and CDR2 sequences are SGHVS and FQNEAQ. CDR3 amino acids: CASSLGEPPYEQYF. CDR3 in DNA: TGTGCCAGCAGCTTAGGGGAGCCGCCCTACGAGCAGTACTTC.

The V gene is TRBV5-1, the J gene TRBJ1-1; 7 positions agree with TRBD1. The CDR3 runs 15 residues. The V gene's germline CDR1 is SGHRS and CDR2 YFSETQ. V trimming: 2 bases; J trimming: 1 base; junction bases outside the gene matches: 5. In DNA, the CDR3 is TGCGCCAGCAGCTTCAGGGGGGACTCGAACACTGAAGCTTTCTTT. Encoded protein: CASSFRGDSNTEAFF.

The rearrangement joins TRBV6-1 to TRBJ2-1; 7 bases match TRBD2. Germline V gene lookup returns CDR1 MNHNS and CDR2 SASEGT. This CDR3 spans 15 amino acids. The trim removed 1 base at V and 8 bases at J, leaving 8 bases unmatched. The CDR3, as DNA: TGTGCCAGCAGTGAAGATCGGGCGGGAGCTTATGAGCAGTTCTTC. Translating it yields CASSEDRAGAYEQFF.

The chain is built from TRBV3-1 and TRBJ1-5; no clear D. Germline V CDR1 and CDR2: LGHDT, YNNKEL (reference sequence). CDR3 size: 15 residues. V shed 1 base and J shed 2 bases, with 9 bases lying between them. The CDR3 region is CASSQGRSGNQPQHF. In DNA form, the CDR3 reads TGTGCCAGCAGCCAAGGGCGGAGTGGCAATCAGCCCCAGCATTTT.

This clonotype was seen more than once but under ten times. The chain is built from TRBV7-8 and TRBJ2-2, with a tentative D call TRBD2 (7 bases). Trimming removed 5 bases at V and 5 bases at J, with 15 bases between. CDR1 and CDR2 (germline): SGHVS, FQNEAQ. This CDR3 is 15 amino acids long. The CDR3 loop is CASSRGGGTTGELFF. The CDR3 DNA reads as TGTGCCAGCAGCCGAGGGGGGGGTACGACCGGGGAGCTGTTTTTT.

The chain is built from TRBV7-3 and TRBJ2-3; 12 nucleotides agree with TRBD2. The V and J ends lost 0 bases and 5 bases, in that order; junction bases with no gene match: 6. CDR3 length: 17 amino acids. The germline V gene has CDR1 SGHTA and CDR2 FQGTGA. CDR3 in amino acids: CASSLTPSGGVGDTQYF. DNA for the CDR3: TGTGCCAGCAGCTTAACTCCTAGCGGGGGGGTTGGAGATACGCAGTATTTT.

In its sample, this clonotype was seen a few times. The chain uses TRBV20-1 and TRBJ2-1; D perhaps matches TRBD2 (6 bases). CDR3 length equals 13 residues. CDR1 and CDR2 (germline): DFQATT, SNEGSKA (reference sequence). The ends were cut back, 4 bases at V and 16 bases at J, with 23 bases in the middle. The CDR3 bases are TGCAGTGCTACCCGTACAGGAGGGTGGCCGTTATTCTTC. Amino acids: CSATRTGGWPLFF.

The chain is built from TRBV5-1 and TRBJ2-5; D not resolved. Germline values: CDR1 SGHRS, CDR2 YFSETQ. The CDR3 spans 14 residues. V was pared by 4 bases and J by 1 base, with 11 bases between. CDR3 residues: CASSPTATQETQYF. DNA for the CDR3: TGCGCCAGCAGCCCCACAGCGACCCAAGAGACCCAGTACTTC.

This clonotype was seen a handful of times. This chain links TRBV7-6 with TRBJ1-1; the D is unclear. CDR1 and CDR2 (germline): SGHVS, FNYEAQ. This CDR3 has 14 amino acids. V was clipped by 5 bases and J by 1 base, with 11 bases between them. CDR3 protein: CASSPMETNTEAFF. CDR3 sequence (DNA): TGTGCCAGCAGCCCGATGGAGACGAACACTGAAGCTTTCTTT.

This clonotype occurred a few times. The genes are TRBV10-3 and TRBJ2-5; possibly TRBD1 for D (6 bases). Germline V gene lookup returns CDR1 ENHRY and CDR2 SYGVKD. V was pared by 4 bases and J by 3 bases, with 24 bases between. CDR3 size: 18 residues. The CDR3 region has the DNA TGTGCCATCAGTGGCGGTCGGGCCCCCGTCGGGGACAAAGAGACCCAGTACTTC. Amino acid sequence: CAISGGRAPVGDKETQYF.

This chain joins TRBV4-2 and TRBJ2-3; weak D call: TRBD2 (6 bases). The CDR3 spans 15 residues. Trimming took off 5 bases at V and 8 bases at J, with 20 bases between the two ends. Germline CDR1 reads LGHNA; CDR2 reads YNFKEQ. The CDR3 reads CASSNRDSGSGTQYF. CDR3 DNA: TGTGCCAGCAGCAACCGGGACTCCGGGTCTGGTACGCAGTATTTT.

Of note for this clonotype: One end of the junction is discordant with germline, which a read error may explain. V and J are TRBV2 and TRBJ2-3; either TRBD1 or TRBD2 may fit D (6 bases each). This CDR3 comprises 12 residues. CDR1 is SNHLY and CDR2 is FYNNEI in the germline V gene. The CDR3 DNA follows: TGTGCCAGCAGTGATCGGGGGCCCACGATATACTTT. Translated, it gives CASSDRGPTIYF.

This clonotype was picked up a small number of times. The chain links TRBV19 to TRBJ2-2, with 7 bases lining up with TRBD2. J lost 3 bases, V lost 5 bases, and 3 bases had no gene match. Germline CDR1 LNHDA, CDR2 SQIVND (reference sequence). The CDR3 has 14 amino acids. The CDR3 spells CASSGRGDTGELFF. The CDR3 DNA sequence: TGTGCCAGTAGTGGGAGGGGAGACACCGGGGAGCTGTTTTTT. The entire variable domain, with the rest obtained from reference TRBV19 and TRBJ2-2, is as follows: DGGITQSPKYLFRKEGQNVTLSCEQNLNHDAMYWYRQDPGQGLRLIYYSQIVNDFQKGDIAEGYSVSREKKESFPLTVTSAQKNPTAFYLCASSGRGDTGELFFGEGSRLTVL.

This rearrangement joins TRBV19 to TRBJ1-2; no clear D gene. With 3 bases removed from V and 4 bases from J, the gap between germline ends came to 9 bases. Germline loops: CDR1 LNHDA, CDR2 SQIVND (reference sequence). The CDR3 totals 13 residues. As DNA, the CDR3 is TGTGCCAGTAGTATGGCGGGGTTCTATGGCTACACCTTC. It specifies CASSMAGFYGYTF.

The CDR3 nucleotides read TGTGCCAGCAGTGACCGGCTAGCGAACACCGGGGAGCTGTTTTTT. Translated, it gives CASSDRLANTGELFF. The chain carries TRBV6-4 and TRBJ2-2, with no clear D. The CDR3 loop spans 15 amino acids. The germline V gene has CDR1 MRHNA and CDR2 SNTAGT. Trimming cost V 2 bases and J 0 bases, with 7 bases left between them.

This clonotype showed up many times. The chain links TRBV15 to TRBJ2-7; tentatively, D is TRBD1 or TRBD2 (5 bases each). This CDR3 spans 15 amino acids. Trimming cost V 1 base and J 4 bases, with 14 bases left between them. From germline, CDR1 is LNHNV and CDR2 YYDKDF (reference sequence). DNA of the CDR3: TGTGCCACCAGCAGAGGTTCCGGGACGGAGTACGAGCAGTACTTC. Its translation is CATSRGSGTEYEQYF.

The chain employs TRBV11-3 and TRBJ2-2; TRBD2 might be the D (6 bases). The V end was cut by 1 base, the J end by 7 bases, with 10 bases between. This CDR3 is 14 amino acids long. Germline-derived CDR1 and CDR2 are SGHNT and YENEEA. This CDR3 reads CASSLVREVGELFF. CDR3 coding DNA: TGTGCCAGCAGCTTAGTCAGGGAGGTCGGGGAGCTGTTTTTT.